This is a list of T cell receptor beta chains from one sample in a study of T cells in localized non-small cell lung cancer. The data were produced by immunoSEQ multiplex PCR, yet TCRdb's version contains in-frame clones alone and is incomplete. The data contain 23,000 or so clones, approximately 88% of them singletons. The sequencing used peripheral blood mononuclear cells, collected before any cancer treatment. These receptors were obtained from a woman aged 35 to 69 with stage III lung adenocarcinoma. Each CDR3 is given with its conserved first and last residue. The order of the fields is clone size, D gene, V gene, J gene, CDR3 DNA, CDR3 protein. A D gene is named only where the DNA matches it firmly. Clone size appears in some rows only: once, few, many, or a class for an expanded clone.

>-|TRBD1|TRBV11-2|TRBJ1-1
TGTGCCAGCAGATTAGGAGGGGGCGGCACTGAAGCTTTCTTT
CASRLGGGGTEAFF
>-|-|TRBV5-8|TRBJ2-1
TGTGCCAGCAGCGCTGGGTTGGACTACAATGAGCAGTTCTTC
CASSAGLDYNEQFF
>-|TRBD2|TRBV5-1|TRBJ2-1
TGCGCCAGCAGCCTCGGACTAGCGGGAGCTGTCTCCTACAATGAGCAGTTCTTC
CASSLGLAGAVSYNEQFF
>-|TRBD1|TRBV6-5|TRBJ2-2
TGTGCCAGCAGTACGGGACAGGGGGGCACCGGGGAGCTGTTTTTT
CASSTGQGGTGELFF
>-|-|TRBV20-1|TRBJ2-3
TGCAGTGCTCCATTAGGGGTATCGCAGTATTTT
CSAPLGVSQYF
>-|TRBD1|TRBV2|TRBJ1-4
TGTGCCGGACGACAGGGACCCAATGAAAAACTGTTTTTT
CAGRQGPNEKLFF
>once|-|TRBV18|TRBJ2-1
TGTGCCAGCTCACGTAACTCCGTCGCTAGTGGGGGGCACAATGAGCAGTTCTTC
CASSRNSVASGGHNEQFF
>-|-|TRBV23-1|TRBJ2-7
TGCGCCAGCCGCATATACCGGGACACCTCCTACGAGCAGTACTTC
CASRIYRDTSYEQYF
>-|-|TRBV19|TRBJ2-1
TGTGCCAGTAGTGTGGGACGCGCGGATGAGCAGTTCTTC
CASSVGRADEQFF
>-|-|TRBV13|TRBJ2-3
TGTGCCAGCAGCTTTAGGACAGATACGCAGTATTTT
CASSFRTDTQYF
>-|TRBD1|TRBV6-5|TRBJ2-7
TGTGCCAGCAGTTACAGACCGACAGGGCCCTACGAGCAGTACTTC
CASSYRPTGPYEQYF
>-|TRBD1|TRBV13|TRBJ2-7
TGTGCCAGCAGCCGCGGACAGGCTGAGCAGTACTTC
CASSRGQAEQYF
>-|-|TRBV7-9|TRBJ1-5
TGTGCCAGCAGCTTCCTTCGCGCGGGAATGAGCGACGAAAATCAGCCCCAGCATTTT
CASSFLRAGMSDENQPQHF
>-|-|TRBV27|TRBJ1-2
TGTGCCAGCAACACTACAATTAACTATGGCTACACCTTC
CASNTTINYGYTF
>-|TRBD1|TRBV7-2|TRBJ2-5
TGTGCCAGCAGCAAAGGGACAGTCCCAAAACAAGAGACCCAGTACTTC
CASSKGTVPKQETQYF
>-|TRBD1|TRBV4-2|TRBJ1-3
TGTGCCAGCAGCCAAGATCACGCCAGGGGGCGGACTGGAAACACCATATATTTT
CASSQDHARGRTGNTIYF
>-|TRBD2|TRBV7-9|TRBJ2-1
TGTGCCAGCAGCTTAAGTAGCGGGAGTAATGAGCAGTTCTTC
CASSLSSGSNEQFF
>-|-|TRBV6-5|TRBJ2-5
TGTGCCAGCACCCGATCGGGGCCGTACCAAGAGACCCAGTACTTC
CASTRSGPYQETQYF
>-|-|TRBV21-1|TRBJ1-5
TGTGCCAGCGTTATCCGGGACAGGGGGACAGTTATAGGACAGCCCCAGCATTTT
CASVIRDRGTVIGQPQHF
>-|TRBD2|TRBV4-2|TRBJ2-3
TGTGCCAGCAGCTTAGGATTAGCGGGAGTTATAGATACGCAGTATTTT
CASSLGLAGVIDTQYF
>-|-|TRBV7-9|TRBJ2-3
TGTGCCAGCAGCGCATCCTGGGGGTCAGATACGCAGTATTTT
CASSASWGSDTQYF
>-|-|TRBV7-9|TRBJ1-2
TGTGCCAGCAGCTCAGGGGAAACTAACTATGGCTACACCTTC
CASSSGETNYGYTF
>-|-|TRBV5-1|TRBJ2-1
TGCGCCAGCAGCCCGGTAGGCAGGGGGGCAGGTACGAATGAGCAGTTCTTC
CASSPVGRGAGTNEQFF
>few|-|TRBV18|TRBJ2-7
TGTGCCAGCTCACCCGACAGCTCCTACGAGCAGTACTTC
CASSPDSSYEQYF
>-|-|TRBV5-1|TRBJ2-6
TGCGCCAGCAGCTTGGCGCAGCAACCCTCTGGGGCCAACGTCCTGACTTTC
CASSLAQQPSGANVLTF
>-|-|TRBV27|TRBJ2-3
TGTGCCAGCAGTTTCCAGCCCGGCACAGATACGCAGTATTTT
CASSFQPGTDTQYF
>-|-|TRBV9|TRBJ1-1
TGTGCCAGCAGCGTAGATAGGTACACTGAAGCTTTCTTT
CASSVDRYTEAFF
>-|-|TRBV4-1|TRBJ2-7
TGCGCCAGCAGCCAAGAAGGGGCCGAGCCCTCCCCCAGCTCCTACGAGCAGTACTTC
CASSQEGAEPSPSSYEQYF
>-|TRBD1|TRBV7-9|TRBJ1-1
TGTGCCAGCAGCCGGGACAGGGGCCTTGTGGCTTTCTTT
CASSRDRGLVAFF
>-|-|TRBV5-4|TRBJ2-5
TGTGCCAGCAGCTTGCCAGACCCCCAGACCCAGTACTTC
CASSLPDPQTQYF
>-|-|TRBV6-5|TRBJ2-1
TGTGCCAGCAGTTACCGGTGGCAGGGGACCTACAATGAGCAGTTCTTC
CASSYRWQGTYNEQFF
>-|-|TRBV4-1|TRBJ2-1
TGCGCCAGCAGCCAAGCCCTCCCGGGGGCAGGGGGGGCCACAAACAATGAGCAGTTCTTC
CASSQALPGAGGATNNEQFF
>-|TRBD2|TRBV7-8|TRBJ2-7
TGTGCCAGCAGTCGGACTAGGTCCTACGAGCAGTACTTC
CASSRTRSYEQYF
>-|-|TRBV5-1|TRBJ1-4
TGCGCCAGCAGAGAAGGGGGGAGTGAAAAACTGTTTTTT
CASREGGSEKLFF
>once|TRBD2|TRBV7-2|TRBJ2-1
TGTGCCAGCAGCTTACTAGCGGGGGCGCGTGAGCAGTTCTTC
CASSLLAGAREQFF
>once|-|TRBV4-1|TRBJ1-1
TGCGCCAGCAGCCAAGACAGGGGCGGCACTGAAGCTTTCTTT
CASSQDRGGTEAFF
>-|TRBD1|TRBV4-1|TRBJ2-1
TGCGCCAGCAGCCAACCCGGGACAGAGGCCGATGAGCAGTTCTTC
CASSQPGTEADEQFF
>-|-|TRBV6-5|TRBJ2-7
TGTGCCAGCAGTTACGGTGGTAGGGGCTACGAGCAGTACTTC
CASSYGGRGYEQYF